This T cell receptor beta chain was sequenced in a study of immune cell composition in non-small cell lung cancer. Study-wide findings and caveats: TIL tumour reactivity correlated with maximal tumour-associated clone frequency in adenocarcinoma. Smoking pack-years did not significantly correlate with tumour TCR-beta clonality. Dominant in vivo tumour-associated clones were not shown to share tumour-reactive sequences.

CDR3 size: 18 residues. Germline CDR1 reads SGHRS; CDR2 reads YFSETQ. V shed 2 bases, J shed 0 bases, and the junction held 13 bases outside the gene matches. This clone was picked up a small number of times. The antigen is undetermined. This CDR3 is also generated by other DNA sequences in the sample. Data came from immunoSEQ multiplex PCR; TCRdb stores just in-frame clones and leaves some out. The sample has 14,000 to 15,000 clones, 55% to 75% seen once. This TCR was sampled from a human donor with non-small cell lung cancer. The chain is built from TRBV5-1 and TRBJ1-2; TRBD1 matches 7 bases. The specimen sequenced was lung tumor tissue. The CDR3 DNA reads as TGCGCCAGCAGCTTTTCTGCTACCCGGGACAGTTCTAACTATGGCTACACCTTC. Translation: CASSFSATRDSSNYGYTF. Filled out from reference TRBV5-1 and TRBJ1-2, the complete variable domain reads KAGVTQTPRYLIKTRGQQVTLSCSPISGHRSVSWYQQTPGQGLQFLFEYFSETQRNKGNFPGRFSGRQFSNSRSEMNVSTLELGDSALYLCASSFSATRDSSNYGYTFGSGTRLTVV.